A single TCR beta chain is shown here with its context. What it binds is unknown. MiXCR was run by TCRdb on the 5' RACE reads, yielding one entry per CDR3 protein. The table lists 1,800,000 or so distinct CDR3 sequences, 32% of them singletons, with less than 0.35% in the top ten. This sample was taken from a study of identical twins. Donors were all healthy Caucasians. V lost 3 bases, J lost 1 base, and 6 bases stayed unmatched. This CDR3 spans 15 amino acids. Germline loops: CDR1 MDHEN, CDR2 SYDVKM. Study results and limitations: The abundant beta clonotypes from cord blood had fewer insertions, and memory repertoires had none of this.

The sequenced sample consisted of cord blood. The J gene is TRBJ2-7, the V gene TRBV28, with 7 bases matching TRBD1. This TCR was sampled from a newborn girl in good health. The CDR3 DNA sequence: TGTGCCAGCAGTTTCCCTTCGACAGGGTCCTACGAGCAGTACTTC. Translating it yields CASSFPSTGSYEQYF.